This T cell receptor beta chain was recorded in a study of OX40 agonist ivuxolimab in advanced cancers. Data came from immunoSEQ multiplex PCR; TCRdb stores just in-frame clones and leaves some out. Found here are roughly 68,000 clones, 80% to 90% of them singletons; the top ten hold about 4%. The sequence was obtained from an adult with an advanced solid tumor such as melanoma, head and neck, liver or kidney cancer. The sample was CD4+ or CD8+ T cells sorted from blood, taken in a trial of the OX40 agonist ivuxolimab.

The CDR3 bases are TGCGCCAGCAGCTTGGGGGTCGGGAATGAAAAACTGTTTTTT. Translation: CASSLGVGNEKLFF. J is TRBJ1-4 and V is TRBV5-1; D unresolved. Trimming shortened V by 0 bases and J by 5 bases, and 8 bases separated the two germline ends. Per germline, CDR1 SGHRS and CDR2 YFSETQ. CDR3 length: 14 amino acids.